The 17 T cell receptor beta chains given below trace back to one sample, sequenced in a study of control samples from healthy donors and cancer patients (dated by TCRdb to 2018 to 2020). The receptor library was made with the immunoSEQ multiplex PCR assay. As stored in TCRdb, this immuneACCESS dataset retains in-frame rearrangements with V and J assigned. A fraction of the clones does not appear; measured against another copy, unresolved V genes explain less than half of the discrepancy, and the remainder lacks a known reason. The sample profile shows 150,000 to 200,000 clones; about 94% of them were found once. Around 8.5% of the sample lies in the top ten. Sequencing input: blood. The receptor set was obtained from a middle-aged woman in good health.

V is TRBV4-3 and J is TRBJ1-5; D may be TRBD1 (6 bases). This CDR3 spans 18 amino acids. V shed 1 base and J shed 0 bases, with 16 bases lying between them. Germline V gene sequence: CDR1 LGHNA, CDR2 YSLEER. The CDR3 bases are TGCGCCAGCAGCCAAGGCCACCTAGGGGGGTATAGCAATCAGCCCCAGCATTTT. It yields the protein CASSQGHLGGYSNQPQHF.

As to this clone: Other nucleotide sequences from this sample produce the same CDR3. This chain joins TRBV19 and TRBJ1-5; 8 nucleotides line up with TRBD1. From germline, CDR1 is LNHDA and CDR2 SQIVND (reference sequence). The V and J ends lost 5 bases and 2 bases, in that order; junction bases with no gene match: 2. The CDR3 is 14 residues long. The CDR3 region has the DNA TGTGCCAGTAGTGTACAGGGGGGCAATCAGCCCCAGCATTTT. It codes for CASSVQGGNQPQHF.

The rearrangement joins TRBV6-5 to TRBJ2-3; no definite D call. The germline V and J ends were trimmed by 2 bases and 2 bases, with 11 bases remaining between them. The CDR3 has 15 residues. Germline lookup yields CDR1 MNHEY and CDR2 SVGAGI. DNA for the CDR3: TGTGCCAGCAGTTACGGGATGGGGTCCACAGATACGCAGTATTTT. This translates into CASSYGMGSTDTQYF.

This clone has a single count. V and J are TRBV18 and TRBJ1-4; 7 positions match TRBD1. The V and J ends lost 4 bases and 0 bases, in that order; junction bases with no gene match: 2. Germline CDR1 is KGHSH and CDR2 is LQKENI. The CDR3 consists of 15 residues. The DNA of the CDR3 is TGTGCCAGCTCACTGACAGGGTCAACTAATGAAAAACTGTTTTTT. As protein: CASSLTGSTNEKLFF.

The V call is TRBV19, the J call TRBJ1-1, with D uncertain. Deletions cut 5 bases from V and 1 base from J, with 11 bases between. The CDR3 runs to 14 residues. Per the germline V gene, CDR1 is LNHDA and CDR2 is SQIVND (reference sequence). The CDR3 loop reads CASSPWTENTEAFF. In DNA form, the CDR3 reads TGTGCCAGTAGTCCGTGGACGGAGAACACTGAAGCTTTCTTT.

In nucleotides, the CDR3 is TGTGCCAGCAGCTTGATGTTGGGCCCGGGAGCTTTCTTT. This encodes CASSLMLGPGAFF. The rearrangement joins TRBV5-6 to TRBJ1-1; D is undetermined. The CDR3 covers 13 residues. Trimming cost V 1 base and J 10 bases, with 14 bases left between them. Germline CDR1 is SGHDT and CDR2 is YYEEEE.

Turning to this clone: A junction end diverges from the germline sequence, so it may reflect a read error. The V and J genes are TRBV6-5 and TRBJ1-1; a weak D match, TRBD1 (6 bases). CDR1 and CDR2 (germline): MNHEY, SVGAGI. This CDR3 region has 15 residues. This CDR3 reads CTSRLRGAKNTEAFF. The CDR3 nucleotides are TGTACCAGCAGGCTACGGGGGGCGAAGAACACTGAAGCTTTCTTT.

The chain employs TRBV18 and TRBJ2-7, with D possibly TRBD1 on 7 matching bases. The V end lost 6 bases, the J end lost 2 bases, and 17 bases lay between the germline ends. Germline V gene lookup returns CDR1 KGHSH and CDR2 LQKENI. CDR3 length: 15 residues. The CDR3 reads CASSRGTVEAYEQYF. CDR3 bases: TGTGCCAGCTCGCGCGGGACAGTGGAGGCCTACGAGCAGTACTTC.

The chain employs TRBV20-1 and TRBJ1-1; D is perhaps TRBD1 (5 bases). Germline CDR1 and CDR2: DFQATT and SNEGSKA (reference sequence). Trimming removed 8 bases from V and 7 bases from J, with 14 bases in between. This CDR3 has 11 residues. CDR3 in amino acids: CSCMAGYEAFF. The CDR3 nucleotides are TGCAGTTGCATGGCAGGGTATGAAGCTTTCTTT.

The chain employs TRBV6-2 or TRBV6-3 and TRBJ1-1; no firm D call. Germline values: CDR1 MNHEY, CDR2 SVGEGT. This CDR3 has 12 residues. The V end lost 1 base, the J end lost 4 bases, and 4 bases lay between the germline ends. The CDR3 is CASSYWGTEAFF. The CDR3 DNA reads TGTGCCAGCAGTTACTGGGGCACTGAAGCTTTCTTT.

This chain joins TRBV29-1 and TRBJ2-3; a weak D match, TRBD1 (5 bases). This CDR3 is 13 amino acids long. The germline V and J ends were trimmed by 8 bases and 3 bases, with 15 bases remaining between them. Germline V gene lookup returns CDR1 SQVTM and CDR2 ANQGSEA. The CDR3 coding sequence is TGCAGCACACCTAAAGGGGTAACAGATACGCAGTATTTT. It is translated as CSTPKGVTDTQYF.

CDR3 sequence (DNA): TGTGCCAGCAGCGTGAGCCACCAGCCTGGAAACACCATATATTTT. The encoded protein is CASSVSHQPGNTIYF. The chain carries TRBV9 and TRBJ1-3, with D unclear. The germline V gene encodes CDR1 SGDLS and CDR2 YYNGEE. This CDR3 is 15 amino acids long. V was shortened by 2 bases and J by 2 bases, with 11 bases between the two germline ends.

The rearrangement uses TRBV11-3 and TRBJ2-4, with 8 bases that match TRBD1. The V and J ends lost 4 bases and 8 bases, in that order; junction bases with no gene match: 7. The CDR3 runs to 14 residues. Germline-derived CDR1 and CDR2 are SGHNT and YENEEA. CDR3 sequence: CASSSRTGTDIQYF. The CDR3 coding sequence is TGTGCCAGCAGCTCTCGGACAGGGACAGACATTCAGTACTTC.

V usage is TRBV29-1 and J usage is TRBJ1-2; TRBD1 might be the D (5 bases). The CDR3 is made up of 14 amino acids. V shed 2 bases and J shed 7 bases, with 17 bases lying between them. The V gene's germline CDR1 is SQVTM and CDR2 ANQGSEA. This chain's CDR3 is CSVEKGLVMFGYTF. CDR3 DNA sequence: TGCAGCGTTGAAAAGGGGTTAGTGATGTTTGGCTACACCTTC.

J is TRBJ2-3 and V is TRBV9, with a tentative D call TRBD1 (6 bases). This CDR3 contains 12 residues. V was shortened by 2 bases and J by 5 bases, with 6 bases between the two germline ends. In germline, CDR1 is SGDLS, CDR2 YYNGEE. Written as DNA, the CDR3 is TGTGCCAGCAGCGTGACAGGAGATACGCAGTATTTT. Translating it yields CASSVTGDTQYF.

The chain links TRBV18 to TRBJ2-1; TRBD2 aligns across 11 bases. The germline CDR1 and CDR2 sequences are KGHSH and LQKENI. The CDR3 length is 14 residues. With 8 bases clipped from V and 4 bases from J, the junction kept 4 bases outside the gene matches. The chain's CDR3 is CASMTSGDYNEQFF. Written as DNA, the CDR3 is TGTGCCAGCATGACTAGCGGGGATTACAATGAGCAGTTCTTC.

The chain employs TRBV6-2 or TRBV6-3 and TRBJ2-6; D uncertain. Germline values: CDR1 MNHEY, CDR2 SVGEGT. This CDR3 is 16 amino acids long. V shed 5 bases and J shed 0 bases, with 11 bases lying between them. The CDR3 DNA reads as TGTGCCAGCAGTACCCTCAGCCTCTCTGGGGCCAACGTCCTGACTTTC. Translation gives CASSTLSLSGANVLTF.